This T cell receptor (beta chain) was identified during a study of blood T cell repertoires in COVID-19. Study background: The analysed material was cDNA or gDNA that came from T cells, B-cell-depleted T cells, or PBMCs.

Per germline, CDR1 GTSNPN and CDR2 SVGIG (reference sequence). Germline trimming cut 8 bases from V and 9 bases from J; bases unmatched to any gene: 4. The CDR3 consists of 11 residues. In the source study's methods: Counts of nucleated cells, estimated from reference gene primer amplification, were obtained. Profiled with immunoSEQ multiplex PCR; TCRdb holds only in-frame clones, not every one. V and J calls and clone size are given by that table; D and trimming were obtained from the DNA. The sample comprises 400,000 to 550,000 clones, roughly 85% of which are singletons, and under 2.5% rests with the top ten.

The rearrangement links TRBV30 to TRBJ1-6, with 7 bases lining up with TRBD1. This sequence was found in a woman aged 18-29 years with acute COVID-19. The sequencing sample was made of PBMCs or T cells enriched from blood (not recorded which). CDR3 nucleotides: TGTGCCGTGGGACAGCCTTCACCCCTCCACTTT. Translated: CAVGQPSPLHF.